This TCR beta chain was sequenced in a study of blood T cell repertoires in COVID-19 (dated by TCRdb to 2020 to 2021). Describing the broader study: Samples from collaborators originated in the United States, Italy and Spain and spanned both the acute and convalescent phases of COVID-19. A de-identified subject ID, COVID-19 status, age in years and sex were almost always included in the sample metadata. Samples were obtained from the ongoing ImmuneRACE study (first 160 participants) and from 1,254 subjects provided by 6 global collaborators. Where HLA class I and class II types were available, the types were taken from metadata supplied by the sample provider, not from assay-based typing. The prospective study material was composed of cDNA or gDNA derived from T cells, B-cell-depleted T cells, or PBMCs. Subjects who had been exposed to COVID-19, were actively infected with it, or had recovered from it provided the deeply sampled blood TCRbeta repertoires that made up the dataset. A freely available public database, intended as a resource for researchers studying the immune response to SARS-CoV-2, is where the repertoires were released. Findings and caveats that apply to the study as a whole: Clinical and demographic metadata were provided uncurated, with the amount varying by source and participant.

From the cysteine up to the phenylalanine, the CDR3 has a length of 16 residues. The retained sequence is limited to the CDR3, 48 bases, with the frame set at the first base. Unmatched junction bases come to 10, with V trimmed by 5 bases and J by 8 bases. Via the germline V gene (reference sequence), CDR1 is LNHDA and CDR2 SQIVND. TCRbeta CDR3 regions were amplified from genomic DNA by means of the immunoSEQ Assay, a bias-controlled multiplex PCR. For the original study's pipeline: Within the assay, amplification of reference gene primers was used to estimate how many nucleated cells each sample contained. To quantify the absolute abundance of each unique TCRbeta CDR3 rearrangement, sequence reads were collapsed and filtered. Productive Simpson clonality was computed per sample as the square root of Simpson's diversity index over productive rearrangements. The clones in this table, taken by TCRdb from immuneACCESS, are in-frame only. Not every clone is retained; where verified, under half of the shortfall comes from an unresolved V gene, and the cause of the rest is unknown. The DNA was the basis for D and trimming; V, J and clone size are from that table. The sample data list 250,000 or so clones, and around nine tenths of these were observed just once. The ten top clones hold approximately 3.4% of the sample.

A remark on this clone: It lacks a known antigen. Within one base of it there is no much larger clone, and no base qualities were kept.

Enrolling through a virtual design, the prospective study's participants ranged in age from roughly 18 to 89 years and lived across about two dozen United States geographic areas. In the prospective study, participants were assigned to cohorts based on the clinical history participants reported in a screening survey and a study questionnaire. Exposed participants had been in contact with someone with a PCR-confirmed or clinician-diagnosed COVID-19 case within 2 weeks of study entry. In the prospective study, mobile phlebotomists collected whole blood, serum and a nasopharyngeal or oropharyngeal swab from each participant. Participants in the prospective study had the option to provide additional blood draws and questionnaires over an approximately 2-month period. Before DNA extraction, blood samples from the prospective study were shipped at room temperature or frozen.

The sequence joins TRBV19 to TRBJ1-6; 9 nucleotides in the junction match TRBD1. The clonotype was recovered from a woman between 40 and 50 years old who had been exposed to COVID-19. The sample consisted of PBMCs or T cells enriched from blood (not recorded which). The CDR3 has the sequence CASSLARQGGYSPLHF. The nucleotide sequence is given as TGTGCCAGTAGTCTAGCAAGACAGGGGGGTTATTCACCCCTCCACTTT.